These 9 T cell receptor beta chains originate from one sample sequenced in a study of control samples from healthy donors and cancer patients. Clones were read by immunoSEQ multiplex PCR, and TCRdb kept only the in-frame ones, dropping some. The table lists some 150,000 clones, about 93% of them singletons, with roughly 2.3% in the top ten. The specimen sequenced was blood. These receptors all stem from a middle-aged man in good health.

The chain has TRBV3-1 (or the pseudogene TRBV3-2) and TRBJ2-4; 10 bases match TRBD1. The trim removed 4 bases at V and 7 bases at J, leaving 7 bases unmatched. Looked up from germline, CDR1 is LGHDT and CDR2 is YNNKEL (reference sequence). This CDR3 comprises 15 residues. The CDR3 coding sequence is TGTGCCAGCAGCCTCGGACAGGGGGTTTGGAACATTCAGTACTTC. Protein sequence: CASSLGQGVWNIQYF.

J is TRBJ1-1 and V is TRBV10-1, with no clear D. Germline loops: CDR1 WNHNN, CDR2 SYGVQD (reference sequence). Trimming left V 6 bases short and J 1 base short, with 9 bases between. The CDR3 covers 13 residues. This CDR3 reads CASSSDPNTEAFF. The DNA for the CDR3 is TGCGCCAGCAGCTCGGACCCGAACACTGAAGCTTTCTTT.

The gene calls are TRBV5-1 and TRBJ2-3; possibly TRBD2 for D (5 bases). The V end lost 0 bases, the J end lost 0 bases, and 14 bases lay between the germline ends. The CDR3 has 17 residues. Germline CDR1 reads SGHRS; CDR2 reads YFSETQ. The DNA for the CDR3 is TGCGCCAGCAGCTTGGGGATACTAGTGATGAGCACAGATACGCAGTATTTT. Encoded protein: CASSLGILVMSTDTQYF.

This sequence joins TRBV10-3 and TRBJ2-5; 9 positions match TRBD1. The CDR3 sequence is 13 residues long. Germline loops: CDR1 ENHRY, CDR2 SYGVKD. Trimming took 10 bases from V and 1 from J; bases not matched to a gene: 4. The CDR3 sequence: CATRDRVQETQYF. CDR3 DNA: TGTGCCACGAGGGACAGGGTCCAAGAGACCCAGTACTTC.

The V and J genes are TRBV7-6 and TRBJ2-3, with 8 bases lining up with TRBD1. This CDR3 comprises 15 residues. The junction had 1 base not matched to a gene; V was cut back by 1 base and J by 1 base. Germline V gives CDR1 SGHVS, CDR2 FNYEAQ. The CDR3 sequence: CASSLGGQGTDTQYF. The CDR3 bases are TGTGCCAGCAGCTTAGGGGGACAGGGCACAGATACGCAGTATTTT. The variable domain in full, completed from reference TRBV7-6 and TRBJ2-3, reads GAGVSQSPRYKVTKRGQDVALRCDPISGHVSLYWYRQALGQGPEFLTYFNYEAQQDKSGLPNDRFSAERPEGSISTLTIQRTEQRDSAMYRCASSLGGQGTDTQYFGPGTRLTVL.

The chain carries TRBV28 and TRBJ2-4; the D call may be TRBD1 or TRBD2 (5 bases each). Looked up from germline, CDR1 is MDHEN and CDR2 is SYDVKM. The CDR3 covers 19 residues. Trimming stripped 1 base from V and 5 bases from J, with 24 bases between. The CDR3 is CASSLFFFRLGTEENIQYF. Written as DNA, the CDR3 is TGTGCCAGCAGTTTATTTTTTTTTCGTTTGGGGACCGAAGAAAACATTCAGTACTTC.

This chain joins TRBV19 and TRBJ1-6, with D uncertain. The germline V gene encodes CDR1 LNHDA and CDR2 SQIVND (reference sequence). The CDR3 consists of 14 residues. Trimming shortened V by 0 bases and J by 7 bases, and 7 bases separated the two germline ends. CDR3 residues: CASSIEGGNSPLHF. Here the CDR3 DNA reads TGTGCCAGTAGTATAGAGGGAGGGAATTCACCCCTCCACTTT. Full variable domain (remainder filled in from reference TRBV19 and TRBJ1-6): DGGITQSPKYLFRKEGQNVTLSCEQNLNHDAMYWYRQDPGQGLRLIYYSQIVNDFQKGDIAEGYSVSREKKESFPLTVTSAQKNPTAFYLCASSIEGGNSPLHFGNGTRLTVT.

V usage is TRBV7-8 and J usage is TRBJ2-7; 7 bases fit TRBD1. The germline V gene encodes CDR1 SGHVS and CDR2 FQNEAQ. V was pared by 5 bases and J by 0 bases, with 7 bases of the junction left unmatched. The CDR3 is made up of 15 amino acids. CDR3 region: CASSARGQISYEQYF. The CDR3 coding sequence is TGTGCCAGCAGCGCCAGGGGACAGATCTCCTACGAGCAGTACTTC. Variable domain in full (rest from reference TRBV7-8 and TRBJ2-7): GAGVSQSPRYKVAKRGQDVALRCDPISGHVSLFWYQQALGQGPEFLTYFQNEAQLDKSGLPSDRFFAERPEGSVSTLKIQRTQQEDSAVYLCASSARGQISYEQYFGPGTRLTVT.

This clone was seen once. The gene calls are TRBV6-2 or TRBV6-3 and TRBJ2-3; no definite D call. The CDR3 runs 12 residues. V shed 2 bases and J shed 5 bases, with 5 bases lying between them. CDR1 and CDR2 (germline): MNHEY, SVGEGT. CDR3 sequence (DNA): TGTGCCAGCAGTTACGCCGGAGATACGCAGTATTTT. Translating it yields CASSYAGDTQYF.